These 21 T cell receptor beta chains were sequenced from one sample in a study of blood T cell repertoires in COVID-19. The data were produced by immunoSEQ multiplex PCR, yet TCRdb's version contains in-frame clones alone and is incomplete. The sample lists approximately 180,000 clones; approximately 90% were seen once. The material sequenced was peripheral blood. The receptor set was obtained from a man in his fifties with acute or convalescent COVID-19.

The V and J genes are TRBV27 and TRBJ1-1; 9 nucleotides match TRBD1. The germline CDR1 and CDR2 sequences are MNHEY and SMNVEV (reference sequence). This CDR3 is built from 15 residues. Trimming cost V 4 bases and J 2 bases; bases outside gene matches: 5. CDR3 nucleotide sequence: TGTGCCAGCAGTTCTACAGGGGGCCTAAACACTGAAGCTTTCTTT. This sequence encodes CASSSTGGLNTEAFF.

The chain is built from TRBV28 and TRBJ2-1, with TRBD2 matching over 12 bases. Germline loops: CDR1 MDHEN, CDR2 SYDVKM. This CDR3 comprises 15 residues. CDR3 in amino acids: CTSGRIKGTYNEQFF. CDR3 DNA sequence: TGTACTAGCGGGAGGATCAAAGGGACCTACAATGAGCAGTTCTTC. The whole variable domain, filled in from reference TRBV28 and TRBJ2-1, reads DVKVTQSSRYLVKRTGEKVFLECVQDMDHENMFWYRQDPGLGLRLIYFSYDVKMKEKGDIPEGYSVSREKKERFSLILESASTNQTSMYLCTSGRIKGTYNEQFFGPGTRLTVL.

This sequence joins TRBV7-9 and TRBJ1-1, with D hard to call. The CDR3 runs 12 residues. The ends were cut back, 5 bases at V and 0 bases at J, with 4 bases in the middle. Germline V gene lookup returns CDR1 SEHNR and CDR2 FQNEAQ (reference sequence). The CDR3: CASSTMNTEAFF. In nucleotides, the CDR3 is TGTGCCAGCAGCACTATGAACACTGAAGCTTTCTTT.

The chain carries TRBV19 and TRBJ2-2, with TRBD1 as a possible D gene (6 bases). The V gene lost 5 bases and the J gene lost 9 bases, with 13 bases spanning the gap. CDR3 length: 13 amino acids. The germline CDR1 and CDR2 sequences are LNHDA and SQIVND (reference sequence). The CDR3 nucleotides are TGTGCCAGTAGTCCTCTAGGGGGTCGGGAGCTGTTTTTT. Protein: CASSPLGGRELFF.

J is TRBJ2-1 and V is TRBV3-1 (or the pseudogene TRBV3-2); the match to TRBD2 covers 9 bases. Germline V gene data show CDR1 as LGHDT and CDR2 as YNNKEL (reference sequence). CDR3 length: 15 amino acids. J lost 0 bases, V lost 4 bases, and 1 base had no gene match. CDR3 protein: CASSLSGSSYNEQFF. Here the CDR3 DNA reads TGTGCCAGCAGCCTTAGCGGGAGCTCCTACAATGAGCAGTTCTTC.

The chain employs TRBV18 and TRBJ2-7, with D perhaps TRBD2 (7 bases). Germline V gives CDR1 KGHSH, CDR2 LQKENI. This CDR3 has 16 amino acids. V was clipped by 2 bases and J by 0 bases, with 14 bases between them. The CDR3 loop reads CASSPTGGLFSYEQYV. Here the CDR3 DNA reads TGTGCCAGCTCACCAACGGGGGGCCTTTTCTCCTACGAGCAGTACGTC.

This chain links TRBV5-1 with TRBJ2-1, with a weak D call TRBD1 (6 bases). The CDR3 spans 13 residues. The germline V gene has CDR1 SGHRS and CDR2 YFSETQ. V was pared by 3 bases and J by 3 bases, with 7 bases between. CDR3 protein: CASSSDSYNEQFF. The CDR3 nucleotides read TGCGCCAGCAGCTCGGACAGCTACAATGAGCAGTTCTTC.

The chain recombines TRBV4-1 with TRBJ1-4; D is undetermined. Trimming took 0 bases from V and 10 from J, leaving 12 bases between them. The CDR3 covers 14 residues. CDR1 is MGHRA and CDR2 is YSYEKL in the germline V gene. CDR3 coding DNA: TGCGCCAGCAGCCAAGATACGGGATTGAGAAAACTGTTTTTT. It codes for CASSQDTGLRKLFF.

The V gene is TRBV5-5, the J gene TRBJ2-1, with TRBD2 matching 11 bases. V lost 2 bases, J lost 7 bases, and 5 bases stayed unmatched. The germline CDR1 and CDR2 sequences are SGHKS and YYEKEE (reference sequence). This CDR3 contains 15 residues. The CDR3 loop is CASSFGASGRNEQFF. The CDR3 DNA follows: TGTGCCAGCAGCTTTGGGGCTAGCGGGAGGAATGAGCAGTTCTTC.

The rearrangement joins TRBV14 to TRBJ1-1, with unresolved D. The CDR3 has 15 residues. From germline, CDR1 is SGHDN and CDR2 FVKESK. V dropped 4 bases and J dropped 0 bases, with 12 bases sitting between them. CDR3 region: CASSPRGLMNTEAFF. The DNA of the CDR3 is TGTGCCAGCAGCCCTCGAGGACTGATGAACACTGAAGCTTTCTTT.

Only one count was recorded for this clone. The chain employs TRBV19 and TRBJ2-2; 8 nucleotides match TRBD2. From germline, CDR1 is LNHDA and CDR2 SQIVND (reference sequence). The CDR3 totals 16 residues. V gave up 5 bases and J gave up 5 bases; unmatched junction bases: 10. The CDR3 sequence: CASSLLAGGGTGELFF. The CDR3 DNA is TGTGCCAGTAGTTTACTGGCGGGAGGTGGTACCGGGGAGCTGTTTTTT.

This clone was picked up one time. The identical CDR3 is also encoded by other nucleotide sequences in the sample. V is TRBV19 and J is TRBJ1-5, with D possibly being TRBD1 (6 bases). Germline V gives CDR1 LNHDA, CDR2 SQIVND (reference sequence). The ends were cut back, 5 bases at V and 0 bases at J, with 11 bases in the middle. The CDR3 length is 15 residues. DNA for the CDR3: TGTGCCAGTAGTCCGACAGGCTATAGCAATCAGCCCCAGCATTTT. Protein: CASSPTGYSNQPQHF.

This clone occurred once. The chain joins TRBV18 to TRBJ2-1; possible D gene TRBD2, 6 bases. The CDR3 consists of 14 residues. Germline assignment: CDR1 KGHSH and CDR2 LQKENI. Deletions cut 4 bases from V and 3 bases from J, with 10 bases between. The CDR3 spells CASSLGGVYNEQFF. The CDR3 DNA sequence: TGTGCCAGCTCACTGGGGGGTGTCTACAATGAGCAGTTCTTC.

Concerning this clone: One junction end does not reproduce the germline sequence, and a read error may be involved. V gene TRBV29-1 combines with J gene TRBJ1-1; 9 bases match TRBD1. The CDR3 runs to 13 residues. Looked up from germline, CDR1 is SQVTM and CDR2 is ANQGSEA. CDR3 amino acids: CRVEADRGTEAFF. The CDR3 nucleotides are TGCAGGGTTGAAGCGGACAGGGGTACTGAAGCTTTCTTT.

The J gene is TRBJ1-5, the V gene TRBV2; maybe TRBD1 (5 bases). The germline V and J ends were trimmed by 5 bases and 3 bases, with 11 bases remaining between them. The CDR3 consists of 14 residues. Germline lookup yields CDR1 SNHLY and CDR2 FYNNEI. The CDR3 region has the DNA TGTGCCAGCAGTAGCCGACAGCTCAATCAGCCCCAGCATTTT. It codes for CASSSRQLNQPQHF.

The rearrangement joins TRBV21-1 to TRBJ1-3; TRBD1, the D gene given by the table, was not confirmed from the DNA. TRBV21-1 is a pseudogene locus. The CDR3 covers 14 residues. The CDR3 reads CASSREVSGNTIYF. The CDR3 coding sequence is TGTGCCAGCTCCAGGGAAGTGTCTGGAAACACCATATATTTT.

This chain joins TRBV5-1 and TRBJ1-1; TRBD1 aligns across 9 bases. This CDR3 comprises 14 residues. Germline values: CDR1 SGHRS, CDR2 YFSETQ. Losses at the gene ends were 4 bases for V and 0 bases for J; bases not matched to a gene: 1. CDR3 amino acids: CASSGQGLNTEAFF. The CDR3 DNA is TGCGCCAGCAGCGGACAGGGGCTGAACACTGAAGCTTTCTTT.

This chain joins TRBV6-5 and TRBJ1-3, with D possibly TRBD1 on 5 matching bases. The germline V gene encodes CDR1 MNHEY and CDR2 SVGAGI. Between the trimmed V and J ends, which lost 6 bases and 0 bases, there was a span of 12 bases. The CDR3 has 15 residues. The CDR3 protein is CASSRDRASGNTIYF. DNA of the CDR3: TGTGCCAGCAGCCGTGACAGAGCCTCTGGAAACACCATATATTTT.

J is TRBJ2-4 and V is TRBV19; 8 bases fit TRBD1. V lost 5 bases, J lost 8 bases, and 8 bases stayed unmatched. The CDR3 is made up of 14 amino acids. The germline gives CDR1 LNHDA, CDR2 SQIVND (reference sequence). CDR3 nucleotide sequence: TGTGCCAGTAGTTCAGCCCAGGGGGCGCACATTCAGTACTTC. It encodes CASSSAQGAHIQYF.

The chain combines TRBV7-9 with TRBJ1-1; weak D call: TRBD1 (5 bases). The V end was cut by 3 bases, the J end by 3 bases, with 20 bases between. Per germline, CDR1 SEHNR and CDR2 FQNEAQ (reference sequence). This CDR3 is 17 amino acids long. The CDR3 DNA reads TGTGCCAGCAGCTTGGACAAGATGGACCCCATGGACACTGAAGCTTTCTTT. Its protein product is CASSLDKMDPMDTEAFF.

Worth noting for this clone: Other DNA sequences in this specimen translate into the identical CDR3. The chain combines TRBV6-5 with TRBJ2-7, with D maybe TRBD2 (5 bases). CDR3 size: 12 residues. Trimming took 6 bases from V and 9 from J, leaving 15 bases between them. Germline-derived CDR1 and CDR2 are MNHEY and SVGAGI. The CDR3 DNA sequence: TGTGCCAGCAGGTCAGGTCGGGGTAGGCAGTACTTC. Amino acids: CASRSGRGRQYF.